This entry features one T cell receptor (beta chain) sequence. The sample belongs to a study of cytomegalovirus exposure and HLA in healthy donors. This CDR3 region has 15 residues. The V gene's germline CDR1 is SGHVS and CDR2 FQNEAQ. The trim removed 1 base at V and 4 bases at J, leaving 6 bases unmatched. Only in-frame clones appear in the TCRdb table, and some are missing; sequencing was by immunoSEQ multiplex PCR. Of about 95,000 clones listed, 85% are singletons. Sequencing used PBMCs. The genes are TRBV7-8 and TRBJ1-1, with TRBD1 matching over 7 bases. The origin of this receptor is a man aged 18 to 30 in good health and CMV-seropositive. The CDR3 nucleotides read TGTGCCAGCAGCTTAGTCACAGGGGAAGGCACTGAAGCTTTCTTT. It specifies CASSLVTGEGTEAFF.